The next 16 T cell receptor beta chains were all read from a single sample in a study of blood T cell repertoires in COVID-19. TCRdb keeps only in-frame clones here, not all; method: immunoSEQ multiplex PCR. The sample shows approximately 390,000 clones, more than 75% of them seen only once. Source material: peripheral blood. Receptor source: a woman aged 55-69 years with COVID-19, enrolled during active disease.

This chain connects TRBV7-9 to TRBJ2-7, with TRBD2 as a possible D gene (5 bases). V lost 8 bases, J lost 7 bases, and 15 bases lay in between. Per the germline V gene, CDR1 is SEHNR and CDR2 is FQNEAQ (reference sequence). CDR3 length: 12 amino acids. In nucleotides, the CDR3 is TGTGCCAGCCTCGCCGGAGGCGGGGAGCAGTACTTC. It codes for CASLAGGGEQYF.

V is TRBV9 and J is TRBJ1-4; D may be TRBD1 (6 bases). The CDR3 runs to 18 residues. Germline CDR1 and CDR2: SGDLS and YYNGEE. Trimming cost V 4 bases and J 6 bases, with 25 bases left between them. In DNA, the CDR3 is TGTGCCAGCAGCACCGGTTCTGGTGGGGGCCTTAAGGATGAAAAACTGTTTTTT. Translated, it gives CASSTGSGGGLKDEKLFF.

The genes are TRBV20-1 and TRBJ2-2; no definite D call. This CDR3 has 12 residues. Germline values: CDR1 DFQATT, CDR2 SNEGSKA (reference sequence). Between the trimmed V and J ends, which lost 3 bases and 7 bases, there was a span of 9 bases. The CDR3 sequence is CSASDGSGELFF. The DNA for the CDR3 is TGCAGTGCTAGTGACGGTAGCGGGGAGCTGTTTTTT.

This clone was counted a few times. This CDR3 reads CASSLGSGNTGELFF. In DNA, the CDR3 is TGTGCCAGCAGCTTGGGTAGCGGGAACACCGGGGAGCTGTTTTTT. This rearrangement joins TRBV7-3 to TRBJ2-2; maybe TRBD2 (6 bases). The CDR3 has 15 residues. Deletions cut 3 bases from V and 1 base from J, with 9 bases between. Germline values: CDR1 SGHTA, CDR2 FQGTGA.

V gene TRBV30 combines with J gene TRBJ2-7; 8 bases align to TRBD1. From germline, CDR1 is GTSNPN and CDR2 SVGIG (reference sequence). This CDR3 is built from 13 residues. Trimming took 3 bases from V and 3 from J; bases not matched to a gene: 4. For the CDR3, the DNA is TGTGCCTGGAGACGACAGGGGCACTACGAGCAGTACTTC. Residues: CAWRRQGHYEQYF. Together with reference TRBV30 and TRBJ2-7, the CDR3 gives the full variable domain: SQTIHQWPATLVQPVGSPLSLECTVEGTSNPNLYWYRQAAGRGLQLLFYSVGIGQISSEVPQNLSASRPQDRQFILSSKKLLLSDSGFYLCAWRRQGHYEQYFGPGTRLTVT.

This clone occurred a few times. The V call is TRBV7-2, the J call TRBJ1-5, with D hard to call. The CDR3 sequence is 14 residues long. Germline-derived CDR1 and CDR2 are SGHTA and FQGNSA. Trimming shortened V by 1 base and J by 7 bases, and 11 bases separated the two germline ends. The CDR3 is CASSLVPVGQPQHF. The CDR3 DNA reads as TGTGCCAGCAGCTTAGTCCCGGTCGGGCAGCCCCAGCATTTT.

J is TRBJ2-5 and V is TRBV2, with D maybe TRBD2 (5 bases). The CDR3 length is 12 residues. Germline V gene lookup returns CDR1 SNHLY and CDR2 FYNNEI. V was shortened by 8 bases and J by 1 base, with 8 bases between the two germline ends. CDR3 in amino acids: CASEGSQETQYF. The CDR3 nucleotides are TGTGCCAGCGAGGGTTCCCAAGAGACCCAGTACTTC.

This chain uses TRBV14 with TRBJ1-2; 8 bases map to TRBD1. CDR3 length equals 15 residues. The germline V gene encodes CDR1 SGHDN and CDR2 FVKESK. Trimming took 4 bases from V and 7 from J; bases not matched to a gene: 11. The CDR3 nucleotides read TGTGCCAGCAGCCGGGGCCCAGGGGGCGTTTCTGGCTACACCTTC. Encoded protein: CASSRGPGGVSGYTF. The full variable domain, with the rest looked up from reference TRBV14 and TRBJ1-2, is EAGVTQFPSHSVIEKGQTVTLRCDPISGHDNLYWYRRVMGKEIKFLLHFVKESKQDESGMPNNRFLAERTGGTYSTLKVQPAELEDSGVYFCASSRGPGGVSGYTFGSGTRLTVV.

The chain's CDR3 is CASSLRGRSEQYF. CDR3 nucleotide sequence: TGTGCCAGCAGCTTGAGGGGGCGGAGCGAGCAGTACTTC. V gene TRBV5-6 combines with J gene TRBJ2-7, with 7 positions matching TRBD1. V dropped 1 base and J dropped 6; count of bases not matched to a gene: 4. The CDR3 has 13 amino acids. Looked up from germline, CDR1 is SGHDT and CDR2 is YYEEEE.

The CDR3 loop reads CASSQGRYTGELFF. The CDR3 nucleotides are TGTGCCAGCAGCCAAGGGAGATACACCGGGGAGCTGTTTTTT. The chain couples TRBV14 to TRBJ2-2; D not certain. The CDR3 extends over 14 amino acids. V lost 1 base, J lost 3 bases, and 6 bases lay in between. The germline gives CDR1 SGHDN, CDR2 FVKESK.

This chain uses TRBV3-1 (or the pseudogene TRBV3-2) with TRBJ2-3; 12 bases map to TRBD2. This CDR3 is built from 16 residues. The ends lost 4 bases at V and 0 bases at J; junction bases unmatched: 2. Germline assignment: CDR1 LGHDT and CDR2 YNNKEL (reference sequence). DNA for the CDR3: TGTGCCAGCAGCCTACTAGCGGGGGGTAGCACAGATACGCAGTATTTT. Amino acid sequence: CASSLLAGGSTDTQYF.

As for this clone: Other nucleotide sequences in the sample specify the same CDR3. The V gene is TRBV6-5, the J gene TRBJ2-7; 11 positions match TRBD1. Germline V gives CDR1 MNHEY, CDR2 SVGAGI. The CDR3 loop spans 15 amino acids. After removal of 3 bases from V and 5 bases from J, the junction contained 6 bases not matched to a gene. The CDR3 nucleotides read TGTGCCAGCAGTTATTTAGGACAGGGGGCGAACGAGCAGTACTTC. This gives the protein CASSYLGQGANEQYF.

The chain recombines TRBV7-3 with TRBJ2-4, with 9 bases that match TRBD1. J was trimmed by 2 bases and V by 5 bases; bases with no gene match: 7. Germline-derived CDR1 and CDR2 are SGHTA and FQGTGA. This CDR3 has 16 residues. The CDR3, as DNA: TGTGCCAGCAGCGAGGGACAGGGTTTGTCCAAAAACATTCAGTACTTC. Translated, it gives CASSEGQGLSKNIQYF.

This clone was observed a handful of times. The V gene is TRBV7-9, the J gene TRBJ2-7; 7 positions agree with TRBD1. The CDR3 totals 12 residues. Per the germline V gene, CDR1 is SEHNR and CDR2 is FQNEAQ (reference sequence). V lost 4 bases, J lost 3 bases, and 0 bases stayed unmatched. The chain's CDR3 is CASSWDSYEQYF. CDR3 DNA: TGTGCCAGCAGCTGGGACAGCTACGAGCAGTACTTC.

The chain has TRBV11-3 and TRBJ2-3, with D possibly TRBD1 on 5 matching bases. CDR1 and CDR2 (germline): SGHNT, YENEEA. The ends were cut back, 5 bases at V and 2 bases at J, with 14 bases in the middle. The CDR3 contains 15 residues. This CDR3 reads CASSRPGSPTDTQYF. CDR3 sequence (DNA): TGTGCCAGCAGCCGACCAGGGTCCCCCACAGATACGCAGTATTTT.

This CDR3 is CASSPSRLAGGQETQYF. As DNA, the CDR3 is TGTGCCAGCAGCCCTAGCCGACTAGCGGGGGGGCAAGAGACCCAGTACTTC. This chain connects TRBV7-2 to TRBJ2-5, with 14 positions matching TRBD2. The CDR3 covers 17 residues. V was clipped by 5 bases and J by 2 bases; unmatched bases: 7. Germline V gene lookup returns CDR1 SGHTA and CDR2 FQGNSA.